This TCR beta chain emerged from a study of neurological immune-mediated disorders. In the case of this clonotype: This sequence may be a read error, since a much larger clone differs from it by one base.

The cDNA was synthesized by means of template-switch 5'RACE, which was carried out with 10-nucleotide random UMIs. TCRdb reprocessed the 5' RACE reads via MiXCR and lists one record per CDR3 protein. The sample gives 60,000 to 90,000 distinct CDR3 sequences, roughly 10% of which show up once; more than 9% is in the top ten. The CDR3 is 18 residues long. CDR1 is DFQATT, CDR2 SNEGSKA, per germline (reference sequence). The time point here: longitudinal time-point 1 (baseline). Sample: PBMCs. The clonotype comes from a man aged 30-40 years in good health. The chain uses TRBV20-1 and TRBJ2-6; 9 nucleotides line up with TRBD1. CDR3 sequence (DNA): TGCAGTGCCCGAAACACAGGGGGCGAGGGCTCTGTGGCCAACGTCCTGACTTTC. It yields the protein CSARNTGGEGSVANVLTF.